A single TCR beta chain is shown here with its context. The antigen remains unidentified. With random hexamers, 0.5 to 1 ug RNA was reverse transcribed. TCRdb reanalysed the immunoSEQ multiplex PCR reads using MiXCR and keeps one entry per CDR3 protein. The sample carries about 140,000 distinct CDR3 sequences, roughly 94% recorded once. The CDR3 extends over 13 amino acids. Trimming stripped 4 bases from V and 1 base from J, with 7 bases between. Germline CDR1 is MNHEY and CDR2 is SMNVEV (reference sequence). The entry originates in a study of CD8 T cells in Susac syndrome. Overall study findings and caveats: The authors found no clonal expansion in Susac syndrome CD4+ T cell repertoires.

The sample was CD4+ T cells from PBMCs. The J gene is TRBJ1-2, the V gene TRBV27; D remains ambiguous. This clonotype originated in a human donor with Susac syndrome. CDR3 in amino acids: CASSWNFNYGYTF. The CDR3 bases are TGTGCCAGCAGTTGGAACTTTAACTATGGCTACACCTTC.